These 22 T cell receptor beta chains originate from one sample sequenced in a study of CD8 T cells in Susac syndrome. Reverse transcription of roughly 0.45 to 1 ug RNA was carried out with random hexamers. TCRdb used MiXCR to reprocess the immunoSEQ multiplex PCR reads, holding one entry per CDR3 protein. The sample has fewer than 300,000 distinct CDR3 sequences, about 85% seen once. Sequenced input: CD8+ T cells from PBMCs. The receptors shown here come from a human donor with multiple sclerosis.

J is TRBJ1-1 and V is TRBV27; no firm D call. V lost 5 bases, J lost 8 bases, and 15 bases lay in between. Germline lookup yields CDR1 MNHEY and CDR2 SMNVEV (reference sequence). The CDR3 is 13 residues long. Here the CDR3 reads CASSPWRGLEAFF. CDR3 nucleotides: TGTGCCAGCAGTCCCTGGAGAGGGTTAGAAGCTTTCTTT.

This chain uses TRBV28 with TRBJ2-7; tentatively, D is TRBD2 (5 bases). Trimming pared 2 bases from V and 2 bases from J, leaving 10 bases between. The germline CDR1 and CDR2 sequences are MDHEN and SYDVKM. This CDR3 has 14 residues. This chain's CDR3 is CASSLGGLPYEQYF. CDR3 nucleotide sequence: TGTGCCAGCAGTTTAGGAGGACTGCCCTACGAGCAGTACTTC.

This clonotype was observed once. The chain has TRBV6-1 and TRBJ2-3; TRBD2 might be the D (6 bases). V lost 2 bases and J 3 bases, leaving 9 bases between the germline ends. Germline CDR1 is MNHNS and CDR2 is SASEGT. CDR3 length equals 14 residues. For the CDR3, the DNA is TGTGCCAGCAGTGAACGGGGGACGACAGATACGCAGTATTTT. Protein product: CASSERGTTDTQYF.

The chain recombines TRBV20-1 with TRBJ2-5; 7 nucleotides agree with TRBD1. J lost 7 bases, V lost 5 bases, and 10 bases had no gene match. Germline V lookup: CDR1 DFQATT, CDR2 SNEGSKA (reference sequence). This CDR3 contains 13 residues. Written as DNA, the CDR3 is TGCAGTGCTGATAACAGGGGAGAAGGGACCCAGTACTTC. Its protein product is CSADNRGEGTQYF.

The chain combines TRBV19 with TRBJ1-2; D call uncertain. The germline CDR1 and CDR2 sequences are LNHDA and SQIVND (reference sequence). The CDR3 is 13 residues long. Trimming shortened V by 5 bases and J by 3 bases, and 10 bases separated the two germline ends. The CDR3, as DNA: TGTGCCAGTAGTCCCCCGGAGGACTATGGCTACACCTTC. This gives the protein CASSPPEDYGYTF.

The CDR3 DNA follows: TGTGCCAGCAGCCCCATGCTGGACGCAGATACGCAGTATTTT. Protein sequence: CASSPMLDADTQYF. J is TRBJ2-3 and V is TRBV7-9; D is unresolved. Germline CDR1 reads SEHNR; CDR2 reads FQNEAQ (reference sequence). Trimming shortened V by 5 bases and J by 4 bases, and 13 bases separated the two germline ends. The CDR3 consists of 14 residues.

The V gene is TRBV2, the J gene TRBJ2-5, with TRBD1 matching over 10 bases. In germline, CDR1 is SNHLY, CDR2 FYNNEI. The CDR3 is 15 residues long. Unmatched junction bases numbered 11, after V lost 8 bases and J lost 5 bases. The CDR3 bases are TGTGCCAGCCCGAAAGGGACAGGGGTCGGGGAGACCCAGTACTTC. Residues: CASPKGTGVGETQYF. Supplemented by reference TRBV2 and TRBJ2-5, the full variable domain reads EPEVTQTPSHQVTQMGQEVILRCVPISNHLYFYWYRQILGQKVEFLVSFYNNEISEKSEIFDDQFSVERPDGSNFTLKIRSTKLEDSAMYFCASPKGTGVGETQYFGPGTRLLVL.

This chain uses TRBV2 with TRBJ2-7, with 7 bases matching TRBD1. CDR3 length: 12 residues. Germline CDR1 SNHLY, CDR2 FYNNEI. The trim removed 10 bases at V and 0 bases at J, leaving 3 bases unmatched. The CDR3 region has the DNA TGTGCCACAGACAGGGTCTCCTACGAGCAGTACTTC. The encoded protein is CATDRVSYEQYF.

The chain carries TRBV19 and TRBJ1-2; D is ambiguous. Germline loops: CDR1 LNHDA, CDR2 SQIVND (reference sequence). V was cut by 0 bases and J by 5 bases, with 13 bases left in between. This CDR3 comprises 15 residues. The CDR3 nucleotides read TGTGCCAGTAGTATAGATCCCGGGCGGCGGTATGGCTACACCTTC. Translation gives CASSIDPGRRYGYTF. The full variable domain, rest sourced from reference TRBV19 and TRBJ1-2, is DGGITQSPKYLFRKEGQNVTLSCEQNLNHDAMYWYRQDPGQGLRLIYYSQIVNDFQKGDIAEGYSVSREKKESFPLTVTSAQKNPTAFYLCASSIDPGRRYGYTFGSGTRLTVV.

V is TRBV27 and J is TRBJ1-6; 9 bases line up with TRBD1. The CDR3 is 14 residues long. V gave up 6 bases and J gave up 6 bases; unmatched junction bases: 3. Germline CDR1 and CDR2: MNHEY and SMNVEV (reference sequence). The CDR3 sequence: CASSWTGANSPLHF. The CDR3 bases are TGTGCCAGCAGCTGGACAGGGGCTAATTCACCCCTCCACTTT.

The V call is TRBV30, the J call TRBJ2-1, with D unclear. V lost 2 bases to trimming and J lost 9 bases, with 11 bases between them. Germline V gene sequence: CDR1 GTSNPN, CDR2 SVGIG (reference sequence). The CDR3 is 12 residues long. Written as DNA, the CDR3 is TGTGCCTGGAGTTCCATGACTCCTGAGCAGTTCTTC. It translates to CAWSSMTPEQFF.

V and J are TRBV7-9 and TRBJ2-2; D is ambiguous. CDR1 is SEHNR, CDR2 FQNEAQ, per germline (reference sequence). The CDR3 is made up of 12 amino acids. The V end was cut by 5 bases, the J end by 6 bases, with 7 bases between. CDR3 DNA sequence: TGTGCCAGCAGCACTATTGCCGGGGAGCTGTTTTTT. Protein sequence: CASSTIAGELFF.

J is TRBJ1-2 and V is TRBV6-5; unclear D gene. Germline V CDR1 and CDR2: MNHEY, SVGAGI. V was clipped by 6 bases and J by 6 bases, with 8 bases between them. The CDR3 consists of 11 residues. CDR3 amino acids: CASSDGDGYTF. CDR3 nucleotides: TGTGCCAGCAGCGACGGGGATGGCTACACCTTC.

The rearrangement links TRBV7-9 to TRBJ1-3; perhaps TRBD1 as D (5 bases). V was clipped by 5 bases and J by 0 bases, with 11 bases between them. The CDR3 is made up of 15 amino acids. Germline V gene lookup returns CDR1 SEHNR and CDR2 FQNEAQ (reference sequence). CDR3 loop: CASSTQGLSGNTIYF. CDR3 nucleotide sequence: TGTGCCAGCAGCACGCAGGGACTCTCTGGAAACACCATATATTTT.

The V gene is TRBV6-1, the J gene TRBJ2-7, with 7 positions matching TRBD2. The germline CDR1 and CDR2 sequences are MNHNS and SASEGT. V was pared by 6 bases and J by 3 bases, with 5 bases of the junction left unmatched. The CDR3 has 13 residues. CDR3: CASRPTSDYEQYF. CDR3 DNA sequence: TGTGCCAGCAGGCCTACTAGCGACTACGAGCAGTACTTC.

The rearrangement joins TRBV4-1 to TRBJ2-1, with D possibly matching TRBD2 (6 bases). The CDR3 length is 14 residues. Per germline, CDR1 MGHRA and CDR2 YSYEKL. Trimming cost V 3 bases and J 7 bases, with 13 bases left between them. CDR3 sequence reads: CASSQRLVDNEQFF. CDR3 bases: TGCGCCAGCAGCCAGAGACTAGTAGATAATGAGCAGTTCTTC.

The DNA of the CDR3 is TGTGCCAGCAGTTTAGGGAAAGGTCCATACGAGCAGTACTTC. Its translation: CASSLGKGPYEQYF. The chain employs TRBV12-3 or TRBV12-4 and TRBJ2-7; D ambiguous. V lost 1 base to trimming and J lost 4 bases, with 11 bases between them. The CDR3 consists of 14 residues.

This chain links TRBV28 with TRBJ2-2, with 9 bases fitting TRBD2. This CDR3 has 17 residues. Germline-derived CDR1 and CDR2 are MDHEN and SYDVKM. V gave up 7 bases and J gave up 6 bases; unmatched junction bases: 15. Here the CDR3 reads CASTSPTPGLAAGELFF. For the CDR3, the DNA is TGTGCCAGCACCTCCCCTACACCGGGACTAGCAGCCGGGGAGCTGTTTTTT.

The chain employs TRBV5-6 and TRBJ1-2; D is unclear. Looked up from germline, CDR1 is SGHDT and CDR2 is YYEEEE. The CDR3 is made up of 15 amino acids. Trimming pared 2 bases from V and 0 bases from J, leaving 11 bases between. This chain's CDR3 is CASSFGPISNYGYTF. In DNA form, the CDR3 reads TGTGCCAGCAGCTTTGGACCCATATCTAACTATGGCTACACCTTC.

The chain uses TRBV19 and TRBJ1-5, with D perhaps TRBD1 (5 bases). Germline V CDR1 and CDR2: LNHDA, SQIVND (reference sequence). Trimming cost V 5 bases and J 0 bases, with 20 bases left between them. The CDR3 is made up of 18 amino acids. CDR3 residues: CASSHSGGAVHSNQPQHF. CDR3 DNA sequence: TGTGCCAGTAGTCACTCGGGAGGGGCAGTTCATAGCAATCAGCCCCAGCATTTT.

As for this clonotype: The final CDR3 position lacks the conserved phenylalanine or tryptophan, pointing to a likely read error. The chain combines TRBV28 with TRBJ2-7, with TRBD1 matching over 8 bases. Germline assignment: CDR1 MDHEN and CDR2 SYDVKM. Trimming at V came to 4 bases and at J to 5 bases, leaving 10 bases not matched to a gene. This CDR3 has 15 amino acids. CDR3 nucleotides: TGTGCCAGCAGTTCCCCCCAGGGGGCAGTTAACGAGCAGTACCTC. Its translation is CASSSPQGAVNEQYL.

The chain combines TRBV10-1 with TRBJ2-3; 10 nucleotides match TRBD2. This CDR3 is built from 15 residues. With 2 bases clipped from V and 6 bases from J, the junction kept 5 bases outside the gene matches. The germline V gene has CDR1 WNHNN and CDR2 SYGVQD (reference sequence). CDR3 amino acids: CASSESGRAWDTQYF. CDR3 bases: TGCGCCAGCAGTGAGAGCGGGAGGGCCTGGGATACGCAGTATTTT.